Following are 17 T cell receptor beta chains from one sample sequenced in a study of T cell responses to AZD1222 COVID-19 vaccine. The table came from immunoSEQ multiplex PCR; TCRdb's copy has only in-frame clones and leaves some out. This repertoire shows some 170,000 clones, about 93% found once; its top ten account for roughly 1%. Sequences were derived from peripheral blood, sampled 28 days after the second dose of the MenACWY control vaccine. Receptor source: an adult who received the MenACWY meningococcal vaccine as a control.

The chain has TRBV28 and TRBJ1-2; 8 bases are shared with TRBD1. From germline, CDR1 is MDHEN and CDR2 SYDVKM. The CDR3 totals 14 residues. With 4 bases clipped from V and 5 bases from J, the junction kept 6 bases outside the gene matches. This CDR3 is CASSSTGGSYGYTF. For the CDR3, the DNA is TGTGCCAGCAGTTCCACAGGGGGTTCGTATGGCTACACCTTC.

The J gene is TRBJ1-1, the V gene TRBV6-5, with D perhaps TRBD1 (6 bases). V was trimmed by 0 bases and J by 10 bases, leaving 18 bases between them. This CDR3 contains 15 residues. Germline CDR1 is MNHEY and CDR2 is SVGAGI. This CDR3 is CASSYSTVGGYGAFF. The CDR3 DNA follows: TGTGCCAGCAGTTACTCGACAGTGGGGGGCTATGGAGCTTTCTTT.

The rearrangement joins TRBV19 to TRBJ2-7; TRBD1 agrees at 10 bases. The length of the CDR3 is 13 residues. V shed 4 bases, J shed 5 bases, and the junction held 2 bases outside the gene matches. Germline V gene lookup returns CDR1 LNHDA and CDR2 SQIVND (reference sequence). Here the CDR3 DNA reads TGTGCCAGTAGTAGGGACAGGGGTGACGAGCAGTACTTC. This sequence encodes CASSRDRGDEQYF.

There are a few counts of this clone. V usage is TRBV5-1 and J usage is TRBJ2-7; weak D call: TRBD2 (6 bases). Germline V gene lookup returns CDR1 SGHRS and CDR2 YFSETQ. This CDR3 region has 12 residues. The ends were cut back, 4 bases at V and 6 bases at J, with 11 bases in the middle. The CDR3 loop is CASSTPGGEQYF. CDR3 in DNA: TGCGCCAGCAGCACCCCCGGGGGCGAGCAGTACTTC.

The rearrangement links TRBV3-1 (or the pseudogene TRBV3-2) to TRBJ1-4; tentatively, D is TRBD1 (5 bases). V lost 6 bases to trimming and J lost 3 bases, with 14 bases between them. Germline V gene data show CDR1 as LGHDT and CDR2 as YNNKEL (reference sequence). The CDR3 has 15 residues. The CDR3 spells CASSPSRGANEKLFF. CDR3 DNA sequence: TGTGCCAGCAGTCCCTCTCGGGGGGCTAATGAAAAACTGTTTTTT.

In its sample, this clone was seen once. The chain carries TRBV10-1 and TRBJ2-4, with 8 positions matching TRBD1. The CDR3 is 15 residues long. Germline V gene data show CDR1 as WNHNN and CDR2 as SYGVQD (reference sequence). The junction had 7 bases not matched to a gene; V was cut back by 9 bases and J by 0 bases. The CDR3 is CARGGQAIAKNIQYF. CDR3 nucleotides: TGCGCCAGGGGGGGACAGGCTATAGCCAAAAACATTCAGTACTTC.

The chain joins TRBV5-1 to TRBJ2-5; 14 positions agree with TRBD2. The CDR3 is 18 amino acids. V gave up 4 bases and J gave up 0 bases; unmatched junction bases: 8. Germline lookup yields CDR1 SGHRS and CDR2 YFSETQ. DNA of the CDR3: TGCGCCAGCAGCCAGGGACTAGCGGGGGTCAACAACCAAGAGACCCAGTACTTC. Encoded protein: CASSQGLAGVNNQETQYF. Complete variable domain (other parts from reference TRBV5-1 and TRBJ2-5): KAGVTQTPRYLIKTRGQQVTLSCSPISGHRSVSWYQQTPGQGLQFLFEYFSETQRNKGNFPGRFSGRQFSNSRSEMNVSTLELGDSALYLCASSQGLAGVNNQETQYFGPGTRLLVL.

The chain combines TRBV4-2 with TRBJ1-1, with D unresolved. The V gene's germline CDR1 is LGHNA and CDR2 YNFKEQ. The CDR3 is made up of 13 amino acids. V dropped 4 bases and J dropped 7 bases, with 13 bases sitting between them. CDR3 nucleotides: TGTGCCAGCAGCCTCGCTAGTTTAAGTGAAGCTTTCTTT. Its protein product is CASSLASLSEAFF.

V and J are TRBV2 and TRBJ2-5; D gene ambiguous. Per the germline V gene, CDR1 is SNHLY and CDR2 is FYNNEI. V was trimmed by 2 bases and J by 1 base, leaving 8 bases between them. The length of the CDR3 is 14 residues. In DNA, the CDR3 is TGTGCCAGCAGTGAACGGGCCCTCCAAGAGACCCAGTACTTC. Amino acid sequence: CASSERALQETQYF.

In nucleotides, the CDR3 is TGTGCCATCAGTAGCGGGGGCAACTATGGCTACACCTTC. It is translated as CAISSGGNYGYTF. The rearrangement joins TRBV10-3 to TRBJ1-2; the D gene is possibly TRBD1 (6 bases). CDR3 size: 13 residues. Trimming pared 5 bases from V and 2 bases from J, leaving 9 bases between. CDR1 and CDR2 (germline): ENHRY, SYGVKD.

The V gene is TRBV19, the J gene TRBJ1-2; D might be TRBD1 (5 bases). Trimming stripped 3 bases from V and 6 bases from J, with 11 bases between. The CDR3 extends over 13 amino acids. CDR1 is LNHDA, CDR2 SQIVND, per germline (reference sequence). The CDR3 protein is CASSIGAGHGYTF. The DNA of the CDR3 is TGTGCCAGTAGTATCGGGGCAGGTCATGGCTACACCTTC. Together with reference TRBV19 and TRBJ1-2, the CDR3 gives the full variable domain: DGGITQSPKYLFRKEGQNVTLSCEQNLNHDAMYWYRQDPGQGLRLIYYSQIVNDFQKGDIAEGYSVSREKKESFPLTVTSAQKNPTAFYLCASSIGAGHGYTFGSGTRLTVV.

J is TRBJ1-1 and V is TRBV24-1; possibly TRBD1 for D (6 bases). Between the trimmed V and J ends, which lost 5 bases and 6 bases, there was a span of 12 bases. CDR3 length: 13 amino acids. In germline, CDR1 is KGHDR, CDR2 SFDVKD. This CDR3 reads CATSATGSPEAFF. As DNA, the CDR3 is TGTGCCACCAGTGCCACAGGGAGCCCTGAAGCTTTCTTT.

V gene TRBV14 combines with J gene TRBJ1-1, with D possibly TRBD1 on 6 matching bases. CDR1 is SGHDN and CDR2 is FVKESK in the germline V gene. Deletions cut 4 bases from V and 6 bases from J, with 21 bases between. This CDR3 is 16 amino acids long. In DNA form, the CDR3 reads TGTGCCAGCAGCCTCTCGGGGGGGCTGACAAGCTCTGAAGCTTTCTTT. Its protein product is CASSLSGGLTSSEAFF.

This chain links TRBV2 with TRBJ1-3; no definite D call. Germline V gives CDR1 SNHLY, CDR2 FYNNEI. V shed 3 bases and J shed 0 bases, with 6 bases lying between them. This CDR3 region has 14 residues. As DNA, the CDR3 is TGTGCCAGCAGTGACGCAAGCTCTGGAAACACCATATATTTT. It codes for CASSDASSGNTIYF.

V usage is TRBV7-9 and J usage is TRBJ2-3; D perhaps matches TRBD1 (6 bases). CDR1 SEHNR and CDR2 FQNEAQ come from the germline V gene (reference sequence). This CDR3 contains 15 residues. Deletions cut 5 bases from V and 2 bases from J, with 14 bases between. The CDR3 sequence is CASSGDTVPTDTQYF. DNA for the CDR3: TGTGCCAGCAGCGGGGACACCGTCCCCACAGATACGCAGTATTTT.

The rearrangement uses TRBV10-3 and TRBJ1-6; TRBD1 might be the D (6 bases). There are 14 residues in the CDR3. CDR1 is ENHRY and CDR2 is SYGVKD in the germline V gene. Trimming left V 5 bases short and J 7 bases short, with 12 bases between. The CDR3 DNA sequence: TGTGCCATCAGTCCGACAGGAAAAAATTCACCCCTCCACTTT. Translated: CAISPTGKNSPLHF.

This chain connects TRBV6-5 to TRBJ1-4, with D possibly matching TRBD1 (6 bases). The germline gives CDR1 MNHEY, CDR2 SVGAGI. V was clipped by 8 bases and J by 4 bases, with 17 bases between them. The CDR3 consists of 15 residues. The CDR3 reads CASRLGGAGNEKLFF. CDR3 sequence (DNA): TGTGCCAGCCGATTGGGGGGCGCAGGTAATGAAAAACTGTTTTTT.